This T cell receptor (beta chain) was recovered during a study of yellow fever vaccine responses in identical twins. General study points: The T cell response to vaccination in identical twins was reportedly partly convergent and partly personalized.

TCRdb passed the RT-PCR reads through MiXCR, listing each CDR3 protein once. The profile shows a few thousand distinct CDR3 sequences, just under 85% of them singletons. On this clonotype: What it recognizes is unknown.

J gave up 2 bases and V 4 bases, and 4 bases lay outside the gene matches. This CDR3 has 14 residues. Germline loops: CDR1 SQVTM, CDR2 ANQGSEA. The chain employs TRBV29-1 and TRBJ2-1, with TRBD2 identical over 8 bases. This specimen was T cells from blood (PBMCs), unsorted or a sorted subset (not recorded which), taken before or after yellow fever vaccination (not recorded which). The clonotype was recovered from a woman in her late teens or twenties who received the yellow fever vaccine. CDR3 sequence reads: CSVVGTRTYNEQFF. CDR3 DNA: TGCAGCGTTGTGGGGACTAGGACCTACAATGAGCAGTTCTTC.